This entry lists 23 T cell receptor beta chains sequenced from one sample in a study of T cell repertoires in cytomegalovirus infection. TCRdb reprocessed the reads with MiXCR, giving one entry per CDR3 protein. The table includes a few hundred thousand distinct CDR3 sequences, less than 20% detected once. Sequencing used PBMCs. Source of these receptors: a human donor in good health (CMV status not recorded). Some clones in this sample may be carry-over from other donors' samples.

This clonotype was seen repeatedly, ten times or more. V and J are TRBV28 and TRBJ1-3; D is ambiguous. The CDR3 is 17 residues long. Trimming removed 6 bases from V and 0 bases from J, with 18 bases in between. Germline V gene lookup returns CDR1 MDHEN and CDR2 SYDVKM. CDR3 amino acids: CASSRNYLTSSGNTIYF. In DNA, the CDR3 is TGTGCCAGCAGCAGAAATTACCTTACCTCCTCTGGAAACACCATATATTTT.

This clonotype was counted at least ten times. This sequence joins TRBV7-2 and TRBJ2-4; possibly TRBD2 for D (6 bases). Trimming cost V 1 base and J 3 bases, with 7 bases left between them. Germline V lookup: CDR1 SGHTA, CDR2 FQGNSA. The CDR3 loop spans 14 amino acids. DNA of the CDR3: TGTGCCAGCAGCTTAGTGGGGGGCAAAAACATTCAGTACTTC. As protein: CASSLVGGKNIQYF.

The chain couples TRBV7-2 to TRBJ2-7, with a tentative D call TRBD2 (6 bases). Trimming left V 4 bases short and J 3 bases short, with 16 bases between. Germline V gene data show CDR1 as SGHTA and CDR2 as FQGNSA. The CDR3 runs 15 residues. In DNA form, the CDR3 reads TGTGCCAGCAGCTCGGTGGGGGGTTCTAACTACGAGCAGTACTTC. Translating gives CASSSVGGSNYEQYF.

The sample holds many counts of this clonotype. The CDR3 DNA sequence: TGTGCCAGCAGCTTAGCGGGAGTAACCTACGAGCAGTACTTC. Translating it yields CASSLAGVTYEQYF. The genes are TRBV7-2 and TRBJ2-7; D may be TRBD2 (5 bases). The V and J ends lost 0 bases and 2 bases respectively, with 8 bases between them. Germline CDR1 is SGHTA and CDR2 is FQGNSA. The CDR3 spans 14 residues.

This chain joins TRBV24-1 and TRBJ2-1, with 14 bases aligning to TRBD2. CDR1 and CDR2 (germline): KGHDR, SFDVKD. The CDR3 consists of 16 residues. Trimming cost V 3 bases and J 6 bases; bases outside gene matches: 3. This CDR3 is CATSDLTSGGANEQFF. The CDR3 DNA sequence: TGTGCCACCAGTGATCTGACTAGCGGGGGGGCCAATGAGCAGTTCTTC.

This chain links TRBV10-3 with TRBJ2-1; D is possibly TRBD2 (6 bases). Germline CDR1 ENHRY, CDR2 SYGVKD. The CDR3 totals 13 residues. With 8 bases removed from V and 4 bases from J, the gap between germline ends came to 12 bases. The CDR3 coding sequence is TGTGCCATCCGGAGTAGCGGTTACAATGAGCAGTTCTTC. Its protein product is CAIRSSGYNEQFF.

This clonotype has more than one count but fewer than ten. The CDR3, as DNA: TGTGCCACCAGCAGAGCCGGATTGAACACTGAAGCTTTCTTT. Protein: CATSRAGLNTEAFF. J is TRBJ1-1 and V is TRBV15; D remains ambiguous. V lost 1 base and J 0 bases, leaving 6 bases between the germline ends. The CDR3 has 14 residues. The germline CDR1 and CDR2 sequences are LNHNV and YYDKDF (reference sequence).

The chain employs TRBV18 and TRBJ1-1; no clear D. Per the germline V gene, CDR1 is KGHSH and CDR2 is LQKENI. Between the trimmed V and J ends, which lost 3 bases and 4 bases, there was a span of 15 bases. CDR3 length: 15 amino acids. CDR3 sequence (DNA): TGTGCCAGCTCACCGGCCGGGCGCCAGCGCACTGAAGCTTTCTTT. It translates to CASSPAGRQRTEAFF.

The V and J genes are TRBV29-1 and TRBJ2-1; 10 bases map to TRBD2. The CDR3 consists of 15 residues. Germline V gives CDR1 SQVTM, CDR2 ANQGSEA. Trimming cost V 4 bases and J 6 bases; bases outside gene matches: 9. The CDR3 nucleotides are TGCAGCGTTGCCGAAACCGGGACTAGCGTCAATGAGCAGTTCTTC. Translation: CSVAETGTSVNEQFF.

There are many counts of this clonotype. The gene calls are TRBV19 and TRBJ2-7, with D perhaps given as TRBD1 or TRBD2 (6 bases each). The CDR3 runs 16 residues. Germline V CDR1 and CDR2: LNHDA, SQIVND (reference sequence). Trimming cost V 4 bases and J 4 bases, with 20 bases left between them. The CDR3 is CASSTGGSSPVYEQYF. CDR3 bases: TGTGCCAGTAGTACCGGGGGCTCCAGTCCGGTTTACGAGCAGTACTTC.

This clonotype was seen ten or more times. The rearrangement uses TRBV28 and TRBJ2-7, with 7 nucleotides matching TRBD1. The CDR3 contains 14 residues. V shed 5 bases and J 0 bases; nucleotides not matched to a gene: 4. CDR1 and CDR2 (germline): MDHEN, SYDVKM. CDR3 residues: CASSIRQGSYEQYF. In DNA form, the CDR3 reads TGTGCCAGCAGTATTCGACAGGGCTCCTACGAGCAGTACTTC.

This clonotype was counted only a few times. The CDR3 nucleotides read TGCAGTGCTCGCCCATTAGCGGAAAGCACAGATACGCAGTATTTT. The encoded protein is CSARPLAESTDTQYF. V usage is TRBV20-1 and J usage is TRBJ2-3; maybe TRBD2 (6 bases). The ends were cut back, 5 bases at V and 0 bases at J, with 15 bases in the middle. The CDR3 covers 15 residues. Germline V lookup: CDR1 DFQATT, CDR2 SNEGSKA (reference sequence).

This clonotype was recorded many times. This chain joins TRBV7-2 and TRBJ2-7; TRBD2 might be the D (5 bases). The V end lost 0 bases, the J end lost 0 bases, and 12 bases lay between the germline ends. The CDR3 extends over 16 amino acids. Germline V gives CDR1 SGHTA, CDR2 FQGNSA. CDR3 coding DNA: TGTGCCAGCAGCTTAGCGCTTACCCGGGACTCCTACGAGCAGTACTTC. Translation: CASSLALTRDSYEQYF.

The DNA for the CDR3 is TGTGCCAGCAACCCAATGGGCACAGATACGCAGTATTTT. The encoded protein is CASNPMGTDTQYF. The V call is TRBV11-2, the J call TRBJ2-3; no clear D gene. Germline loops: CDR1 SGHAT, CDR2 FQNNGV. Trimming took 7 bases from V and 1 from J, leaving 9 bases between them. This CDR3 has 13 amino acids. Looking up the rest from reference TRBV11-2 and TRBJ2-3 gives the full variable domain: EAGVAQSPRYKIIEKRQSVAFWCNPISGHATLYWYQQILGQGPKLLIQFQNNGVVDDSQLPKDRFSAERLKGVDSTLKIQPAKLEDSAVYLCASNPMGTDTQYFGPGTRLTVL.

As for this clonotype: An end of the junction does not agree with germline; a read error may underlie this. This chain uses TRBV28 with TRBJ2-1; possibly TRBD1 for D (6 bases). Germline CDR1 MDHEN, CDR2 SYDVKM. This CDR3 spans 9 amino acids. CDR3 coding DNA: TGTGCCAGCAGTCCGGGACATTCCTTC. Protein sequence: CASSPGHSF.

This chain connects TRBV19 to TRBJ1-6; 7 nucleotides agree with TRBD1. The CDR3 is 17 amino acids. V lost 5 bases, J lost 2 bases, and 9 bases stayed unmatched. The germline V gene has CDR1 LNHDA and CDR2 SQIVND (reference sequence). The CDR3 sequence is CASSPWDSGAYNSPLHF. In DNA form, the CDR3 reads TGTGCCAGTAGTCCATGGGACAGCGGAGCCTATAATTCACCCCTCCACTTT.

In its sample, this clonotype was seen a few times. The rearrangement links TRBV19 to TRBJ2-5; the D call may be TRBD1 or TRBD2 (5 bases each). The CDR3 contains 15 residues. CDR1 and CDR2 (germline): LNHDA, SQIVND (reference sequence). Trimming took off 5 bases at V and 3 bases at J, with 16 bases between the two ends. The CDR3 region is CASSAPSLGEETQYF. As DNA, the CDR3 is TGTGCCAGTAGTGCTCCCTCCCTGGGGGAAGAGACCCAGTACTTC. The whole variable domain, filled in from reference TRBV19 and TRBJ2-5, reads DGGITQSPKYLFRKEGQNVTLSCEQNLNHDAMYWYRQDPGQGLRLIYYSQIVNDFQKGDIAEGYSVSREKKESFPLTVTSAQKNPTAFYLCASSAPSLGEETQYFGPGTRLLVL.

The chain's CDR3 is CATRGNQETQYF. Here the CDR3 DNA reads TGTGCCACCAGGGGTAACCAAGAGACCCAGTACTTC. This chain joins TRBV15 and TRBJ2-5; D call uncertain. Germline V gene data show CDR1 as LNHNV and CDR2 as YYDKDF (reference sequence). Trimming removed 6 bases from V and 0 bases from J, with 5 bases in between. The CDR3 consists of 12 residues.

The table lists this clonotype with many counts. J is TRBJ2-5 and V is TRBV7-2; 10 nucleotides align to TRBD2. This CDR3 has 15 residues. The V gene's germline CDR1 is SGHTA and CDR2 FQGNSA. Trimming removed 2 bases from V and 5 bases from J; junction bases left unmatched: 5. CDR3 bases: TGTGCCAGCAGCTTAAATTCGGGACTAGCGGAGACCCAGTACTTC. Translating gives CASSLNSGLAETQYF.

The rearrangement joins TRBV4-1 to TRBJ2-4; the D is unclear. The germline CDR1 and CDR2 sequences are MGHRA and YSYEKL. Trimming took 2 bases from V and 8 from J, leaving 10 bases between them. The CDR3 is 13 residues long. The CDR3 DNA reads as TGCGCCAGCAGCCAACTACTCTTGGACATTCAGTACTTC. This sequence encodes CASSQLLLDIQYF.

This clonotype has ten or more counts. This chain connects TRBV7-2 to TRBJ2-7, with 12 bases that match TRBD2. Germline-derived CDR1 and CDR2 are SGHTA and FQGNSA. J gave up 3 bases and V 1 base, and 10 bases lay outside the gene matches. The CDR3 is 18 amino acids. CDR3: CASSLVALAGGWYYEQYF. The CDR3, as DNA: TGTGCCAGCAGCTTAGTGGCACTAGCGGGAGGCTGGTACTACGAGCAGTACTTC.

This clonotype was counted ten times or more. V usage is TRBV27 and J usage is TRBJ2-7; 7 bases match TRBD2. This CDR3 has 15 amino acids. V was clipped by 6 bases and J by 0 bases; unmatched bases: 8. Looked up from germline, CDR1 is MNHEY and CDR2 is SMNVEV (reference sequence). The CDR3: CASRIGRTSSYEQYF. Here the CDR3 DNA reads TGTGCCAGCAGAATAGGGAGGACTAGCTCCTACGAGCAGTACTTC.

This clonotype was observed a few times. The chain carries TRBV27 and TRBJ1-5; maybe TRBD1 (5 bases). V lost 5 bases and J lost 3, with 11 bases in between. CDR3 length equals 14 residues. Germline CDR1 reads MNHEY; CDR2 reads SMNVEV (reference sequence). The CDR3 bases are TGTGCCAGCAGTCGGACACCTTTCAATCAGCCCCAGCATTTT. Amino acids: CASSRTPFNQPQHF.